In this sample, the clone carrying this T cell receptor (beta chain) turned up many times. Subjects aged 18 to 65 presented with newly diagnosed hyperthyroidism of less than 2 months' duration. Diagnoses were made from clinical symptoms, serum measures (thyroxine and TRAb), thyroid ultrasound and orbital computed tomography. Fresh peripheral blood, under 13 ml, was the source of the PBMCs. Amplification targeted TCR beta CDR3 regions from RNA transcripts. An initial round of RT-PCR targeting the TCR CDR3 relied on the HTBI primer set. From the multiplex PCR reads, TCRdb called clonotypes with MiXCR, one entry per CDR3 protein. This sample carries under 650,000 distinct CDR3 sequences, around 15% of them seen once, and the ten largest clones take 3.5% to 4%. These data belong to a study of T cells in Graves' hyperthyroidism and ophthalmopathy. With 4 bases clipped from V and 4 bases from J, the junction kept 12 bases outside the gene matches. Per germline, CDR1 SGHRS and CDR2 YFSETQ. The CDR3 is made up of 17 amino acids.

This sequence originates from a woman in her 30s with Graves' hyperthyroidism. The chain links TRBV5-1 to TRBJ2-7, with TRBD2 matching over 12 bases. Source material: blood. The CDR3 is CASSPTSGSLRRYEQYF. The CDR3 DNA sequence: TGCGCCAGCAGCCCGACTAGCGGGAGTCTCCGAAGGTACGAGCAGTACTTC.